A selection of T cell receptor beta chains follows, all from one sample in a study of T cells in Graves' hyperthyroidism and ophthalmopathy. Each CDR3 protein gets one entry after TCRdb re-called the multiplex PCR reads with MiXCR. The sample carries 300,000 to 400,000 distinct CDR3 sequences, 20% to 25% recorded once. Sequencing used blood. The receptors shown here come from a woman between 50 and 59 years old with Graves' hyperthyroidism. Both conserved end residues are part of each CDR3. Each record gives: J gene, D gene, V gene, clone size, CDR3 DNA, CDR3 protein. D genes are given only for firm matches. Clone size is given for some rows only: seen once, a few or many times, or a class if the clone is expanded.

j_gene: TRBJ2-7
d_gene: TRBD2
v_gene: TRBV9
abundance: few
CDR3nt: TGTGCCAGCAGCGTAGAGGGACTACCGGGGCACGAGCAGTACTTC
CDR3aa: CASSVEGLPGHEQYF

j_gene: TRBJ1-1
d_gene: TRBD1
v_gene: TRBV5-1
abundance: .
CDR3nt: TGCGCCAGCAGGCCAGGGGGGAACACTGAAGCTTTCTTT
CDR3aa: CASRPGGNTEAFF

j_gene: TRBJ1-1
d_gene: .
v_gene: TRBV20-1
abundance: .
CDR3nt: TGCAGTGCGAAGACAGTCTTAAAGACTGAAGCTTTCTTT
CDR3aa: CSAKTVLKTEAFF

j_gene: TRBJ2-2
d_gene: TRBD1
v_gene: TRBV5-5
abundance: once
CDR3nt: TGCGCCAGCAGCTGGGGGACAGGGGACACCGGGGAGCTGTTTTTT
CDR3aa: CASSWGTGDTGELFF

j_gene: TRBJ1-2
d_gene: .
v_gene: TRBV7-9
abundance: few
CDR3nt: TGTGCCAGCAGCTTAGCGACACGATCTAACTATGGCTACACCTTC
CDR3aa: CASSLATRSNYGYTF

j_gene: TRBJ2-7
d_gene: TRBD2
v_gene: TRBV11-2
abundance: .
CDR3nt: TGTGCCAGCAGTTACAACCCGGGGGGTTACGAGCAGTACTTC
CDR3aa: CASSYNPGGYEQYF

j_gene: TRBJ2-7
d_gene: TRBD1
v_gene: TRBV20-1
abundance: many
CDR3nt: TGCAGTGCTAGCGGGACAGACTACGAGCAGTACTTC
CDR3aa: CSASGTDYEQYF

j_gene: TRBJ2-4
d_gene: TRBD1
v_gene: TRBV12-3/TRBV12-4
abundance: many
CDR3nt: TGTGCCAGCAGTTCGCGCCCAATCGGAGGACAGGGCAGAGCCAAAAACATTCAGTACTTC
CDR3aa: CASSSRPIGGQGRAKNIQYF

j_gene: TRBJ1-2
d_gene: .
v_gene: TRBV28
abundance: many
CDR3nt: TGTGCCAGCAGAGAAGGGATCGTTAACTATGGCTACACCTTC
CDR3aa: CASREGIVNYGYTF

j_gene: TRBJ2-7
d_gene: .
v_gene: TRBV10-3
abundance: many
CDR3nt: TGTGCCATCAGGGACCGCCGCCCCTACGAGCAGTACTTC
CDR3aa: CAIRDRRPYEQYF

j_gene: TRBJ2-2
d_gene: .
v_gene: TRBV9
abundance: few
CDR3nt: TGTGCCAGCAGTCGCCGTACAGGGAACACCGGGGAGCTGTTTTTT
CDR3aa: CASSRRTGNTGELFF

j_gene: TRBJ2-1
d_gene: .
v_gene: TRBV30
abundance: many
CDR3nt: TGTGCCTGGAGCCGACTAAGGGACTCCTCCAACCATGAGCAGTTCTTC
CDR3aa: CAWSRLRDSSNHEQFF

j_gene: TRBJ2-1
d_gene: .
v_gene: TRBV5-1
abundance: many
CDR3nt: TGCGCCAGCAGGTCAGTGGGGGCGGAAAACTACAATGAGCAGTTCTTC
CDR3aa: CASRSVGAENYNEQFF

j_gene: TRBJ2-5
d_gene: TRBD2
v_gene: TRBV20-1
abundance: many
CDR3nt: TGCAGTGGAACTAGCGACCTACTCGAGACCCAGTACTTC
CDR3aa: CSGTSDLLETQYF

j_gene: TRBJ2-5
d_gene: .
v_gene: TRBV29-1
abundance: .
CDR3nt: TGCAGCGGGGGCAATCCGGGGCAGGGGCAGACCCAGTACTTC
CDR3aa: CSGGNPGQGQTQYF

j_gene: TRBJ1-1
d_gene: TRBD1
v_gene: TRBV11-3
abundance: many
CDR3nt: TGTGCCAGCAGCTTCTACAGGGGGTATGAAGCTTTCTTT
CDR3aa: CASSFYRGYEAFF

j_gene: TRBJ1-1
d_gene: .
v_gene: TRBV20-1
abundance: few
CDR3nt: TGCAGTGCTAGCTGGTTTCCTACAGGATTGAACACTGAAGCTTTCTTT
CDR3aa: CSASWFPTGLNTEAFF

j_gene: TRBJ2-3
d_gene: TRBD2
v_gene: TRBV27
abundance: .
CDR3nt: TGTGCCAGCAGTTTAAGACCAGGACTAGCGGGAAACACAGATACGCAGTATTTT
CDR3aa: CASSLRPGLAGNTDTQYF

j_gene: TRBJ2-7
d_gene: .
v_gene: TRBV9
abundance: many
CDR3nt: TGTGCCAGCAGTGTAGGCAGGGACTCCTACGAGCAGTACTTC
CDR3aa: CASSVGRDSYEQYF

j_gene: TRBJ2-7
d_gene: .
v_gene: TRBV6-1
abundance: few
CDR3nt: TGTGCCAGCAGTGACAGGGCTTTGACCTACGAGCAGTACTTC
CDR3aa: CASSDRALTYEQYF

j_gene: TRBJ1-2
d_gene: .
v_gene: TRBV2
abundance: .
CDR3nt: TGTGCCAGGCAAGGGAAGGGGGCTAACTATGGCTACACCTTC
CDR3aa: CARQGKGANYGYTF

j_gene: TRBJ1-5
d_gene: .
v_gene: TRBV14
abundance: many
CDR3nt: TGTGCCAGCAGCCTGTCAAATCAGCCCCAGCATTTT
CDR3aa: CASSLSNQPQHF

j_gene: TRBJ1-3
d_gene: TRBD1
v_gene: TRBV20-1
abundance: few
CDR3nt: TGCAGTGCTAGAACAGGGGGCTCTGGAAACACCATATATTTT
CDR3aa: CSARTGGSGNTIYF

j_gene: TRBJ1-1
d_gene: .
v_gene: TRBV12-3/TRBV12-4
abundance: many
CDR3nt: TGTGCCAGCAGGCGTAGGGGAGCCGGGAACACTGAAGCTTTCTTT
CDR3aa: CASRRRGAGNTEAFF

j_gene: TRBJ1-1
d_gene: .
v_gene: TRBV12-3/TRBV12-4
abundance: .
CDR3nt: TGTGCCAGCAGCTTACGAGGGTCAGAGGCCCTGAACACTGAAGCTTTCTTT
CDR3aa: CASSLRGSEALNTEAFF

j_gene: TRBJ2-3
d_gene: TRBD2
v_gene: TRBV5-6
abundance: .
CDR3nt: TGTGCCAGCAGCTTGGCCCTAGCGGCTACAGATACGCGGTATTTT
CDR3aa: CASSLALAATDTRYF

j_gene: TRBJ2-5
d_gene: TRBD2
v_gene: TRBV7-8
abundance: many
CDR3nt: TGTGCCAGCAGCTTAGGCGGACTAGCGCAGGAGACCCAGTACTTC
CDR3aa: CASSLGGLAQETQYF

j_gene: TRBJ2-7
d_gene: TRBD2
v_gene: TRBV28
abundance: many
CDR3nt: TGTGCCAGCAGTACCCGGATAGCGGGGAACTACGAGCAGTACTTC
CDR3aa: CASSTRIAGNYEQYF

j_gene: TRBJ1-6
d_gene: .
v_gene: TRBV4-1
abundance: few
CDR3nt: TGCGCCAGCAGCCAAGATGGACAGCGTAATTCACCCCTCCACTTT
CDR3aa: CASSQDGQRNSPLHF

j_gene: TRBJ2-1
d_gene: .
v_gene: TRBV20-1
abundance: many
CDR3nt: TGCAGTGCTAGAGGGGGAGGGGGGGGCATTGGGAATGAGCAGTTCTTC
CDR3aa: CSARGGGGGIGNEQFF

j_gene: TRBJ2-5
d_gene: .
v_gene: TRBV5-6
abundance: many
CDR3nt: TGTGCCAGCAGCCCCGCCCGAGTAGGTCGAGAGACCCAGTACTTC
CDR3aa: CASSPARVGRETQYF

j_gene: TRBJ2-3
d_gene: TRBD1
v_gene: TRBV28
abundance: .
CDR3nt: TGTGCCAGCAGGAACACAGGGGTTTCACCCTTCGATACGCAGTATTTT
CDR3aa: CASRNTGVSPFDTQYF

j_gene: TRBJ2-1
d_gene: .
v_gene: TRBV5-8
abundance: .
CDR3nt: TGTGCCAGCAGCTTGGATTCGCGGGGTGTAAGAAATGAGCAGTTCTTC
CDR3aa: CASSLDSRGVRNEQFF

j_gene: TRBJ1-2
d_gene: TRBD1
v_gene: TRBV5-1
abundance: many
CDR3nt: TGCGCCAGCAGCTCATCGACAGGGGGTGATGGCTACACCTTC
CDR3aa: CASSSSTGGDGYTF

j_gene: TRBJ1-1
d_gene: .
v_gene: TRBV7-2
abundance: .
CDR3nt: TGTGCCTGCAGCCAAGTTTCGGTATTAGTAGAAGCTTTCTTT
CDR3aa: CACSQVSVLVEAFF

j_gene: TRBJ2-7
d_gene: TRBD1
v_gene: TRBV7-8
abundance: .
CDR3nt: TGTGCCAGCAGCTTAGAAGGACAGGGTAATTCCTACGAGCAGTACTTC
CDR3aa: CASSLEGQGNSYEQYF

j_gene: TRBJ1-2
d_gene: .
v_gene: TRBV29-1
abundance: .
CDR3nt: TGCAGCGTTGAAGTAGGGGGGCCCGGGTATGGCTACACCTTC
CDR3aa: CSVEVGGPGYGYTF

j_gene: TRBJ1-2
d_gene: TRBD1
v_gene: TRBV10-3
abundance: few
CDR3nt: TGTGCCATCAGTGAAGACAGGGGGTATATTGGCTACACCTTC
CDR3aa: CAISEDRGYIGYTF

j_gene: TRBJ2-1
d_gene: .
v_gene: TRBV28
abundance: many
CDR3nt: TGTGCCAGCAGTTTGTTCGTTACGCCGAGCTCCTACAATGAGCAGTTCTTC
CDR3aa: CASSLFVTPSSYNEQFF

j_gene: TRBJ2-3
d_gene: .
v_gene: TRBV5-1
abundance: many
CDR3nt: TGCGCCAGCAGCGACGGGATCTTCACAGATACGCAGTATTTT
CDR3aa: CASSDGIFTDTQYF

j_gene: TRBJ2-1
d_gene: TRBD2
v_gene: TRBV5-6
abundance: .
CDR3nt: TGTGCCAGCAGCCCGTATACTAGCGGGCCGATCAATGAGCAGTTCTTC
CDR3aa: CASSPYTSGPINEQFF

j_gene: TRBJ2-1
d_gene: TRBD2
v_gene: TRBV18
abundance: .
CDR3nt: TGTGCCAGCTCACAACCAGCGGGAGTCCTGTTCTTC
CDR3aa: CASSQPAGVLFF

j_gene: TRBJ1-2
d_gene: TRBD1
v_gene: TRBV7-9
abundance: many
CDR3nt: TGTGCCAGCAGCTTAAGTGACAGGGACTATGGCTACACCTTC
CDR3aa: CASSLSDRDYGYTF

j_gene: TRBJ2-1
d_gene: .
v_gene: TRBV24-1
abundance: many
CDR3nt: TGTGCCACCAGCCACGGGGTCTCCTACAATGAGCAGTTCTTC
CDR3aa: CATSHGVSYNEQFF

j_gene: TRBJ2-7
d_gene: TRBD2
v_gene: TRBV6-1
abundance: many
CDR3nt: TGTGCCAGCAGATTGACTAGCGGGAGATTAAACTACGAGCAGTACTTC
CDR3aa: CASRLTSGRLNYEQYF

j_gene: TRBJ2-5
d_gene: TRBD1
v_gene: TRBV2
abundance: .
CDR3nt: TGTGCCAGCAGGGTTCACAGGGGACAAGAGACCCAGTACTTC
CDR3aa: CASRVHRGQETQYF

j_gene: TRBJ1-2
d_gene: TRBD1
v_gene: TRBV3-1
abundance: many
CDR3nt: TGTGCCAGCAGCACGACAGGGGACTATGGCTACACCTTC
CDR3aa: CASSTTGDYGYTF

j_gene: TRBJ1-1
d_gene: TRBD1
v_gene: TRBV7-2
abundance: many
CDR3nt: TGTGCCAGCAGCGTCACAGGGGCGCAGGGAGCTTTCTTT
CDR3aa: CASSVTGAQGAFF

j_gene: TRBJ2-2
d_gene: TRBD1
v_gene: TRBV30
abundance: few
CDR3nt: TGTGCCTGGGAATCTGACAGGGGGAACACCGGGGAGCTGTTTTTT
CDR3aa: CAWESDRGNTGELFF

j_gene: TRBJ2-2
d_gene: .
v_gene: TRBV29-1
abundance: few
CDR3nt: TGCAGCGTTGTCGTGCAGAACACCGGGGAGCTGTTTTTT
CDR3aa: CSVVVQNTGELFF

j_gene: TRBJ1-6
d_gene: .
v_gene: TRBV5-1
abundance: .
CDR3nt: TGCGCCAGCAGCCCGCTTCCCGATTCACCCCTCCACTTT
CDR3aa: CASSPLPDSPLHF

j_gene: TRBJ1-1
d_gene: .
v_gene: TRBV11-2
abundance: .
CDR3nt: TGTGCCAGCAGCTTAGTTCCGTTCCTAGAAGCTTTCTTT
CDR3aa: CASSLVPFLEAFF

j_gene: TRBJ2-4
d_gene: TRBD1
v_gene: TRBV2
abundance: .
CDR3nt: TGTGCCAGCTCACCCCCCCACAGGGGAAAAAACATTCAGTACTTC
CDR3aa: CASSPPHRGKNIQYF

j_gene: TRBJ1-3
d_gene: TRBD1
v_gene: TRBV20-1
abundance: few
CDR3nt: TGCAGTGCTAGAGACCTGGACAGGGCTGGAAACACCATATATTTT
CDR3aa: CSARDLDRAGNTIYF